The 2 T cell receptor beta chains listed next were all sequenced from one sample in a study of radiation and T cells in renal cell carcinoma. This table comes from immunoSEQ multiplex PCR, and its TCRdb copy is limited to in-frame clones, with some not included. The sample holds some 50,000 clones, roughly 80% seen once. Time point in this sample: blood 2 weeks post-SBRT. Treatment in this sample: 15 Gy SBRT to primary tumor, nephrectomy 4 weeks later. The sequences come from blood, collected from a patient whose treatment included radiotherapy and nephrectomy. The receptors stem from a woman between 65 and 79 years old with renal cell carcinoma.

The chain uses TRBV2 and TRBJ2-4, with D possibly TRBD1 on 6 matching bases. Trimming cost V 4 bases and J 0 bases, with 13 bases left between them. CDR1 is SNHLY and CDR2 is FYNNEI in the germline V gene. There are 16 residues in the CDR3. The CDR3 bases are TGTGCCAGCAGTGCGGACAGTCTCGTAGCCAAAAACATTCAGTACTTC. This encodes CASSADSLVAKNIQYF.

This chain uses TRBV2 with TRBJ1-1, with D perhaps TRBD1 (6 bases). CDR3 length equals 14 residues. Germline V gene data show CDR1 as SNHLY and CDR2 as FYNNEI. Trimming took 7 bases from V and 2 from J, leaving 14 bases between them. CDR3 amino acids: CASIRTESNTEAFF. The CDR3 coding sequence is TGTGCCAGCATCAGGACAGAGTCAAACACTGAAGCTTTCTTT. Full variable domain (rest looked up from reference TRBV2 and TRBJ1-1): EPEVTQTPSHQVTQMGQEVILRCVPISNHLYFYWYRQILGQKVEFLVSFYNNEISEKSEIFDDQFSVERPDGSNFTLKIRSTKLEDSAMYFCASIRTESNTEAFFGQGTRLTVV.